Reported below is one T cell receptor beta chain. Its antigen is currently unknown. The CDR3 loop spans 15 amino acids. The V gene end was trimmed by 8 bases and the J gene end by 0 bases; junction bases not matched to a gene: 8. In germline, CDR1 is LGHNT, CDR2 FRNRAP. This entry is derived from a study of T cells in localized non-small cell lung cancer. Sequencing used immunoSEQ multiplex PCR; TCRdb keeps in-frame clones, though not all of them. This table holds tens of thousands of clones, about 86% found once. General study findings and limits: Compared with tumor, uninvolved adjacent lung displayed greater T cell clonality, ranking highest overall.

This chain joins TRBV12-5 and TRBJ2-3; 7 bases line up with TRBD2. The sequence was obtained from a man aged 35 to 69 with stage II lung adenocarcinoma. The material sequenced was PBMCs, taken before any cancer treatment. CDR3: CASSWASGSTDTQYF. The CDR3 DNA is TGTGCTAGTTCATGGGCTAGCGGTAGCACAGATACGCAGTATTTT. The full variable domain, its missing parts supplied by reference TRBV12-5 and TRBJ2-3, is DARVTQTPRHKVTEMGQEVTMRCQPILGHNTVFWYRQTMMQGLELLAYFRNRAPLDDSGMPKDRFSAEMPDATLATLKIQPSEPRDSAVYFCASSWASGSTDTQYFGPGTRLTVL.